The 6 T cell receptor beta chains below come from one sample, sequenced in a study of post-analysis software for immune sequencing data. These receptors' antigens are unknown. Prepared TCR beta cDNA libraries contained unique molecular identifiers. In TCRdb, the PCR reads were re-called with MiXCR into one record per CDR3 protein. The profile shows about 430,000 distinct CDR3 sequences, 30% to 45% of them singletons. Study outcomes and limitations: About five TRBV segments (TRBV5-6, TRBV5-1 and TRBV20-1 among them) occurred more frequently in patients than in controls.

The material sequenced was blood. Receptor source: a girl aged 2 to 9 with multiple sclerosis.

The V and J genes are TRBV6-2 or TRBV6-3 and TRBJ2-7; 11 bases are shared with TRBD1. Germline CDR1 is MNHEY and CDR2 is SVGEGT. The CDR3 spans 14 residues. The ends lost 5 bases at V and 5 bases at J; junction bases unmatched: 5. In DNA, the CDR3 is TGTGCCAGCAGTACTTGGACAGGGGGCAACGAGCAGTACTTC. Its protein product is CASSTWTGGNEQYF.

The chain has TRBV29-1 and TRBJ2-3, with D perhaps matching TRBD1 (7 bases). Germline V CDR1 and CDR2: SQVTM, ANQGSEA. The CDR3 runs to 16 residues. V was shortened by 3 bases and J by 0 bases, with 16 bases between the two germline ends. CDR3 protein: CSVDQGRDSSTDTQYF. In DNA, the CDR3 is TGCAGCGTTGATCAAGGGCGGGACAGCAGCACAGATACGCAGTATTTT.

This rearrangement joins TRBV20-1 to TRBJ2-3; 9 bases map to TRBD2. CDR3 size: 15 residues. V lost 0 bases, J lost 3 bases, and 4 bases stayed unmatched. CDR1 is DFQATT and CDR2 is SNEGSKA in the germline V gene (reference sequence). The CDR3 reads CSARDQLAGTDTQYF. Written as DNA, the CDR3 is TGCAGTGCTAGAGATCAGCTAGCGGGGACAGATACGCAGTATTTT.

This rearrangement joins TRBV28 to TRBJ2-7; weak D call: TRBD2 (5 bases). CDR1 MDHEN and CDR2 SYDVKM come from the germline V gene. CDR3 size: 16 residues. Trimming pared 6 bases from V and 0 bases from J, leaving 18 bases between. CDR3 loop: CASRSLGVASSYEQYF. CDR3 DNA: TGTGCCAGCAGATCCCTCGGGGTAGCTAGCTCCTACGAGCAGTACTTC.

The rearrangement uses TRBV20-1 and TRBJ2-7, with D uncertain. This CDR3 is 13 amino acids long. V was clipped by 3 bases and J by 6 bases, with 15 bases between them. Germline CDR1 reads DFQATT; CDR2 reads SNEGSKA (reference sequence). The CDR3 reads CSASPITPGEQYF. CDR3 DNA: TGCAGTGCTAGCCCAATCACGCCGGGCGAGCAGTACTTC.

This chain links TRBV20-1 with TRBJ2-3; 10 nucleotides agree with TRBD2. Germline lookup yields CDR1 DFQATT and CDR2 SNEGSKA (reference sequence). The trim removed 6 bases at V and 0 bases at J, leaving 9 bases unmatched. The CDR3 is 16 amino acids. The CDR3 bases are TGCAGTGCCACAGGACTAGCGGACCTCAGCACAGATACGCAGTATTTT. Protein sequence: CSATGLADLSTDTQYF.